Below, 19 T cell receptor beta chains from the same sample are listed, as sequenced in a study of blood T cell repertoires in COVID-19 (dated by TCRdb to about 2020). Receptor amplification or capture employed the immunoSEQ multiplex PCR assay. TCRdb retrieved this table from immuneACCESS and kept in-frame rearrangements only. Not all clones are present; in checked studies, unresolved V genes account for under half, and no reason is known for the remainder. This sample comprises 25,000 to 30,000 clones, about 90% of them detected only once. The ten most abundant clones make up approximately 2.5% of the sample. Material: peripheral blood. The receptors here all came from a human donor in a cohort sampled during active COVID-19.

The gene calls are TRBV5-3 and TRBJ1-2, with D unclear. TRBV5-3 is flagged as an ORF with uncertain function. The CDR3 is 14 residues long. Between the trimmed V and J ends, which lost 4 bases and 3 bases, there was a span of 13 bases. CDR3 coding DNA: TGTGCCAGAAGCACCCCGCGGCTGTACTATGGCTACACCTTC. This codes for CARSTPRLYYGYTF.

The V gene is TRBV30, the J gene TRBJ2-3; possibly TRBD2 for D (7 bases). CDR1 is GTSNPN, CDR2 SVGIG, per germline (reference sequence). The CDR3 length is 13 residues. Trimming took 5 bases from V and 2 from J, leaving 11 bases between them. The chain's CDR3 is CAWSGGLTDTQYF. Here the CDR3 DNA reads TGTGCCTGGTCGGGGGGCCTCACAGATACGCAGTATTTT.

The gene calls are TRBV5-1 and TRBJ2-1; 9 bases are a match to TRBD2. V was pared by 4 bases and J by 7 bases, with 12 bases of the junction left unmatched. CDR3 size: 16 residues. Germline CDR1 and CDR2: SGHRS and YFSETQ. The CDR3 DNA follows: TGCGCCAGCAGCCCCCCGGGCAGCGGGGGGCCTAATGAGCAGTTCTTC. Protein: CASSPPGSGGPNEQFF.

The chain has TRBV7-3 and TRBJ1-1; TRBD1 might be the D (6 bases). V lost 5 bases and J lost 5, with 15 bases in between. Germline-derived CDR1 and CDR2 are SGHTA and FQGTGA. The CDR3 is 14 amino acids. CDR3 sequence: CASSLEAGVTEAFF. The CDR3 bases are TGTGCCAGCAGCCTAGAGGCAGGGGTGACTGAAGCTTTCTTT.

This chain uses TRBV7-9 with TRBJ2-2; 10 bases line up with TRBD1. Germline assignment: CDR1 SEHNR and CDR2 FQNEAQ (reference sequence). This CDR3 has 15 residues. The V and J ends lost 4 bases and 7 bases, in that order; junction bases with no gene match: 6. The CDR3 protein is CASSSRQGAGGELFF. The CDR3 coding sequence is TGTGCCAGCAGCTCCCGACAGGGGGCAGGCGGGGAGCTGTTTTTT.

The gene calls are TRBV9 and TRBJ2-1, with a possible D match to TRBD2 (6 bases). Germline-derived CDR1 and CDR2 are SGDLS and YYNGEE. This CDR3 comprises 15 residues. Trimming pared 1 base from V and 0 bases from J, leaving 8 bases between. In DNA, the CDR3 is TGTGCCAGCAGCGTAAAGGAGGGCTCCTACAATGAGCAGTTCTTC. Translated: CASSVKEGSYNEQFF.

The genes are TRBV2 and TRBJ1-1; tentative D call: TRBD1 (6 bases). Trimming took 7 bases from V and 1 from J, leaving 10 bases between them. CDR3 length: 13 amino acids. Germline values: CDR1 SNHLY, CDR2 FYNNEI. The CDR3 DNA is TGTGCCAGCAAGATGGACAGGAACACTGAAGCTTTCTTT. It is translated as CASKMDRNTEAFF.

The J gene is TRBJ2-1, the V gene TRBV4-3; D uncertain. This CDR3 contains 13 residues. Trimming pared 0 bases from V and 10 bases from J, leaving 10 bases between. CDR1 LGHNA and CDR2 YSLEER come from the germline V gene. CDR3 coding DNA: TGCGCCAGCAGCCAAGATGGGTACAGCGAGCAGTTCTTC. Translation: CASSQDGYSEQFF.

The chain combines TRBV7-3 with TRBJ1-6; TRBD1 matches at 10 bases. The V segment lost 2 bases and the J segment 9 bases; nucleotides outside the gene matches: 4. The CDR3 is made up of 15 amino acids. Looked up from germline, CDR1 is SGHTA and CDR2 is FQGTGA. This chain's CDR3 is CASSLDRGQGSPLHF. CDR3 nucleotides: TGTGCCAGCAGCTTAGACAGGGGGCAAGGTTCACCCCTCCACTTT.

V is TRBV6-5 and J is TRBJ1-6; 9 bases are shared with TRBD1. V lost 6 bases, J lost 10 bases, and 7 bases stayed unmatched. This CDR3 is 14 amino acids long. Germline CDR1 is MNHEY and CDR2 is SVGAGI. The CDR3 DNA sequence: TGTGCCAGCAGCTCACAGGGGGCCGGGTCACCCCTCCACTTT. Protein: CASSSQGAGSPLHF.

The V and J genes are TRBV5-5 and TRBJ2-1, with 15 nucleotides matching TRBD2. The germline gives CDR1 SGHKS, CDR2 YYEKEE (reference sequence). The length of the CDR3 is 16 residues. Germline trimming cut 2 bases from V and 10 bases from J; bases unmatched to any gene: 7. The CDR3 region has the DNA TGTGCCAGCAGCTTCCCGGGACTAGCGGGGGGTCGGGAGCAGTTCTTC. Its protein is CASSFPGLAGGREQFF.

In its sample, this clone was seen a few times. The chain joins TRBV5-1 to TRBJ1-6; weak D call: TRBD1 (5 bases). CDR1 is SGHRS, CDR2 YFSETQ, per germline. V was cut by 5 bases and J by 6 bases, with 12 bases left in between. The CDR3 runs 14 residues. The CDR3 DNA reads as TGCGCCAGCAGTGAAAGGGGCTTTAATTCACCCCTCCACTTT. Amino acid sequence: CASSERGFNSPLHF.

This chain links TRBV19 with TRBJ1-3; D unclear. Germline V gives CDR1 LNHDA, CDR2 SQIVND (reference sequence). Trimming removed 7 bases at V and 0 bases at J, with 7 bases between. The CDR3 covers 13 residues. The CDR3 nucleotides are TGTGCCAGTACATCAATCTCTGGAAACACCATATATTTT. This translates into CASTSISGNTIYF.

This chain's CDR3 is CASSWPGQAEGYTF. In DNA form, the CDR3 reads TGCGCCAGCAGCTGGCCTGGACAAGCTGAGGGCTACACCTTC. This chain uses TRBV5-1 with TRBJ1-2; maybe TRBD1 (5 bases). This CDR3 contains 14 residues. The V and J ends lost 3 bases and 8 bases respectively, with 17 bases between them. Germline V gene data show CDR1 as SGHRS and CDR2 as YFSETQ.

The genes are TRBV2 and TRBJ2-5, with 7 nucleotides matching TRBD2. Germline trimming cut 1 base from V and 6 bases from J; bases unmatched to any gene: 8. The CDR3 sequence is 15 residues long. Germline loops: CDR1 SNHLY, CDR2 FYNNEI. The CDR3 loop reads CASSEGVASGQTQYF. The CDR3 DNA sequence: TGTGCCAGCAGTGAAGGGGTGGCTAGCGGACAGACCCAGTACTTC.

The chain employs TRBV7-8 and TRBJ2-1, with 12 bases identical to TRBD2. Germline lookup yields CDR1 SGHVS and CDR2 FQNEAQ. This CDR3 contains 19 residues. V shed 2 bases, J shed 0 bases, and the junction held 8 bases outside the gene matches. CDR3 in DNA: TGTGCCAGCAGCTTAAGGCGGCTAGCGGGGGGGAGCTCCTACAATGAGCAGTTCTTC. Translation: CASSLRRLAGGSSYNEQFF.

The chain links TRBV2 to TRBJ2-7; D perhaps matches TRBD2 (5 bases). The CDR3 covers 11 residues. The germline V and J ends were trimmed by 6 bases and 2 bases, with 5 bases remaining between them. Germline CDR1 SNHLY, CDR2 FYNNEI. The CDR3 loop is CASREAYEQYF. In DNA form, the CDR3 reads TGTGCCAGCAGGGAGGCCTACGAGCAGTACTTC.

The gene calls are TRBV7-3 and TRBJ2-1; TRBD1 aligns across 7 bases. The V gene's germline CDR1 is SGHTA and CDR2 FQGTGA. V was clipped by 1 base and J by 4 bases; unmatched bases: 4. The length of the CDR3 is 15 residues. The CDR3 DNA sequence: TGTGCCAGCAGCTTAATGGGACAGACATACAATGAGCAGTTCTTC. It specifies CASSLMGQTYNEQFF.

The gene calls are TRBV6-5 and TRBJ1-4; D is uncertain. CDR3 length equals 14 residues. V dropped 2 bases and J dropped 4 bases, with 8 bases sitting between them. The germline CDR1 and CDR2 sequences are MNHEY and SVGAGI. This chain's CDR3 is CASSYGLLNEKLFF. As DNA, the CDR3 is TGTGCCAGCAGTTACGGGCTTCTTAATGAAAAACTGTTTTTT.